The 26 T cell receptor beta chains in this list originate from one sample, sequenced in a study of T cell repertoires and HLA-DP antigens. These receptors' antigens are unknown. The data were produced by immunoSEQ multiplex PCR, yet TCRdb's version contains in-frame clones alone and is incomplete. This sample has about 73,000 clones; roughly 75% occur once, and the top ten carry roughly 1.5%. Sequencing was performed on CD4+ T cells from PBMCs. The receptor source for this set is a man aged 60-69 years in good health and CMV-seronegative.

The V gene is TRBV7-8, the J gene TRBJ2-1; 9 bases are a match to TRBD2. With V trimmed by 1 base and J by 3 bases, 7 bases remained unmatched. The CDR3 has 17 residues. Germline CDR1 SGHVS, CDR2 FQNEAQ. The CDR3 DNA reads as TGTGCCAGCAGCTTAGAACAGGGAGCGGGGGGCTACAATGAGCAGTTCTTC. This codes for CASSLEQGAGGYNEQFF.

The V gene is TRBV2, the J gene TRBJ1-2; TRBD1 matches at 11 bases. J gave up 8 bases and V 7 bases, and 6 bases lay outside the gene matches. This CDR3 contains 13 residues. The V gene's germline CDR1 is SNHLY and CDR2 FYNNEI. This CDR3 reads CASMDRGRKGYTF. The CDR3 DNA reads TGTGCCAGCATGGACAGGGGGCGTAAGGGCTACACCTTC. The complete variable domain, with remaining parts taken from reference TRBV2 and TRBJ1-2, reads EPEVTQTPSHQVTQMGQEVILRCVPISNHLYFYWYRQILGQKVEFLVSFYNNEISEKSEIFDDQFSVERPDGSNFTLKIRSTKLEDSAMYFCASMDRGRKGYTFGSGTRLTVV.

The CDR3 DNA reads as TGCGCCAGCAGGAGGGACTACCCAACGGGGGAGCAGTTCTTC. Its protein is CASRRDYPTGEQFF. The J gene is TRBJ2-1, the V gene TRBV5-1; 7 bases are shared with TRBD2. Germline V gives CDR1 SGHRS, CDR2 YFSETQ. The CDR3 sequence is 14 residues long. Trimming removed 5 bases from V and 10 bases from J; junction bases left unmatched: 12. Based on the CDR3 plus reference TRBV5-1 and TRBJ2-1, the full variable domain is KAGVTQTPRYLIKTRGQQVTLSCSPISGHRSVSWYQQTPGQGLQFLFEYFSETQRNKGNFPGRFSGRQFSNSRSEMNVSTLELGDSALYLCASRRDYPTGEQFFGPGTRLTVL.

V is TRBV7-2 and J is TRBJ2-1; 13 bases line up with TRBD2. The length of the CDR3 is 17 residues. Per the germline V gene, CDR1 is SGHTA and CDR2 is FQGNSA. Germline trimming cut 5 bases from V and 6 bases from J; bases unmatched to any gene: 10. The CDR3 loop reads CASSAGLAGLSGNEQFF. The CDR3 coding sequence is TGTGCCAGCAGCGCGGGACTAGCGGGATTATCTGGCAATGAGCAGTTCTTC.

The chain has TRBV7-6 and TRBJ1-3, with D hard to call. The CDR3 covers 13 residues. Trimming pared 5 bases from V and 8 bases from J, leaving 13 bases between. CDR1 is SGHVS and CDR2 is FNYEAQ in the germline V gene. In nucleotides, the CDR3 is TGTGCCAGCAGCCACCGAGGTGGGGACACCATATATTTT. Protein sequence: CASSHRGGDTIYF.

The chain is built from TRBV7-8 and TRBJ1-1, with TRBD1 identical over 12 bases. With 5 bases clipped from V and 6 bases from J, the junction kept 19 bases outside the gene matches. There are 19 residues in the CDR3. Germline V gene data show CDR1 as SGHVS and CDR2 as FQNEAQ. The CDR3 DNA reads TGTGCCAGCAGCCCCCTTATGGGGGGGACAGGGGGCGCTAGCCCTGAAGCTTTCTTT. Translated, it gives CASSPLMGGTGGASPEAFF.

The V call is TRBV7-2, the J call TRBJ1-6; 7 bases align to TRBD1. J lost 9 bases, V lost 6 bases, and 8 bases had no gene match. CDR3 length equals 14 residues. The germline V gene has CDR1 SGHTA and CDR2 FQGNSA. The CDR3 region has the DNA TGTGCCAGCAGGCGGGACAGCGAGAGTTCACCCCTCCACTTT. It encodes CASRRDSESSPLHF.

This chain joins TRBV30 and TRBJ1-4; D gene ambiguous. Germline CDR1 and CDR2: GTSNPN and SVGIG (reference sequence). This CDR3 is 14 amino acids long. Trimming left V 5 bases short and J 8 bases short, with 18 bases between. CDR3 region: CAWDSLGVREKLFF. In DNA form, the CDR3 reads TGTGCCTGGGATTCCCTGGGTGTGAGGGAAAAACTGTTTTTT.

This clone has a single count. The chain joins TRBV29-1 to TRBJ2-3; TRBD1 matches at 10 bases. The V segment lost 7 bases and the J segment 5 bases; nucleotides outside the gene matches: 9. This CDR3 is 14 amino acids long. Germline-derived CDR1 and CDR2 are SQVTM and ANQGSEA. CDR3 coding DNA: TGCAGCGCCTCCGGGACAGGGGTTGGAGATACGCAGTATTTT. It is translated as CSASGTGVGDTQYF.

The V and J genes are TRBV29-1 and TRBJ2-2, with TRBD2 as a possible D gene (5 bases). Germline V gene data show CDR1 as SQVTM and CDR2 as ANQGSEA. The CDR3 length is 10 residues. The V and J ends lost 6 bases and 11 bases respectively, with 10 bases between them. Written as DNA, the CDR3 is TGCAGCGTGGGCACGGGAGAGCTGTTTTTT. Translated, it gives CSVGTGELFF.

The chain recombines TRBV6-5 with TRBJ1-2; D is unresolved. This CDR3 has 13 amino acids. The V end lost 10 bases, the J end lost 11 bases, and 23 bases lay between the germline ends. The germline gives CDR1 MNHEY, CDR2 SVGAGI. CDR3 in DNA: TGTGCCATCCGAACAGAAGACCGTATGAGGTACACCTTC. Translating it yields CAIRTEDRMRYTF.

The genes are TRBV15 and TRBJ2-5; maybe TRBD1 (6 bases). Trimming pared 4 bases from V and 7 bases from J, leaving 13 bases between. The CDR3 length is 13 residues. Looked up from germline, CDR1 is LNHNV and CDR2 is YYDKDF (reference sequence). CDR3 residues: CATSNRDTRTQYF. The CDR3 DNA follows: TGTGCCACCAGCAACCGGGACACTAGGACCCAGTACTTC.

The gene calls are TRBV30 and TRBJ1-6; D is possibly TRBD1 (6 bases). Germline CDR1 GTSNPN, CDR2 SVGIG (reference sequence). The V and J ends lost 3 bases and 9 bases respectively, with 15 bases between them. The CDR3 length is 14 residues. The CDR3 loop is CAWRTGGASSPLHF. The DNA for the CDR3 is TGTGCCTGGAGAACCGGGGGGGCAAGTTCACCCCTCCACTTT. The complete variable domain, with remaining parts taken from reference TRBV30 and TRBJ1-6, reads SQTIHQWPATLVQPVGSPLSLECTVEGTSNPNLYWYRQAAGRGLQLLFYSVGIGQISSEVPQNLSASRPQDRQFILSSKKLLLSDSGFYLCAWRTGGASSPLHFGNGTRLTVT.

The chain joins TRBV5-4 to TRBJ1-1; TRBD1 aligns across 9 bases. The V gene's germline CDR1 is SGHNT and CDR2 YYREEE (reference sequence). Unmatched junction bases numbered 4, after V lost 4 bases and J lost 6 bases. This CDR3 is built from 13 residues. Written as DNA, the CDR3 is TGTGCCAGCAGCCGGGACAGGGCCCCTGAAGCTTTCTTT. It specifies CASSRDRAPEAFF.

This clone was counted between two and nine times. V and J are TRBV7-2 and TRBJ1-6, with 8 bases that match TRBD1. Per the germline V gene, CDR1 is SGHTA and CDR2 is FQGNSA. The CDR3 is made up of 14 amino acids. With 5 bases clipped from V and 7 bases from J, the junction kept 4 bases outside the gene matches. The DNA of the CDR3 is TGTGCCAGCAGCATGACAGGGGTGAATTCACCCCTCCACTTT. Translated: CASSMTGVNSPLHF.

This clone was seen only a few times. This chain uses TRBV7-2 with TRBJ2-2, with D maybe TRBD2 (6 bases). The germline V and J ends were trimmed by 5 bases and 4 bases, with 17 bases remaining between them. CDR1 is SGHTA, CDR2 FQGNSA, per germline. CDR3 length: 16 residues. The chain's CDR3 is CASSPLPVGGTGELFF. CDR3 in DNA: TGTGCCAGCAGCCCCCTCCCGGTGGGAGGCACCGGGGAGCTGTTTTTT.

The CDR3 sequence is CASSRQLAGAYNEQFF. CDR3 nucleotide sequence: TGTGCCAGCAGCCGGCAACTAGCGGGGGCTTACAATGAGCAGTTCTTC. V is TRBV7-3 and J is TRBJ2-1; 11 bases fit TRBD2. V lost 5 bases, J lost 4 bases, and 7 bases stayed unmatched. The germline V gene has CDR1 SGHTA and CDR2 FQGTGA. This CDR3 has 16 amino acids.

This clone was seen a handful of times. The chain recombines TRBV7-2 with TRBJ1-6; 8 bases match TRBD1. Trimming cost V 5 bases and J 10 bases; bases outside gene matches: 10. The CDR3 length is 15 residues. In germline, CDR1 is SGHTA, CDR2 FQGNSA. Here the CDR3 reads CASSVPRGRYSPLHF. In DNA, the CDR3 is TGTGCCAGCAGCGTCCCCAGGGGGCGTTACTCACCCCTCCACTTT.

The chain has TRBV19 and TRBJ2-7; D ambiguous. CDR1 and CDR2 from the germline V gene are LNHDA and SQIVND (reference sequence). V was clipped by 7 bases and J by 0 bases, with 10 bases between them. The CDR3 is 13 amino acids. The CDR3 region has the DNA TGTGCCAGTACCACGGGTCTCTCCTACGAGCAGTACTTC. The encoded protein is CASTTGLSYEQYF.

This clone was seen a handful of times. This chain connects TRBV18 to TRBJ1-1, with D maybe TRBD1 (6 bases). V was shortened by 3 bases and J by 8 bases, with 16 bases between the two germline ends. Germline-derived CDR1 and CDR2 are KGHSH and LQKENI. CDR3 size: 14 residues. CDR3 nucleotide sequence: TGTGCCAGCTCACCGGGGACACAGGGCTTGGAAGCTTTCTTT. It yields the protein CASSPGTQGLEAFF.

The CDR3 spells CASSRLAGGKETQYF. The DNA for the CDR3 is TGTGCCAGCAGTAGGCTAGCGGGGGGGAAAGAGACCCAGTACTTC. The chain uses TRBV6-5 and TRBJ2-5; 12 nucleotides line up with TRBD2. V shed 5 bases, J shed 3 bases, and the junction held 4 bases outside the gene matches. Germline values: CDR1 MNHEY, CDR2 SVGAGI. This CDR3 spans 15 amino acids.

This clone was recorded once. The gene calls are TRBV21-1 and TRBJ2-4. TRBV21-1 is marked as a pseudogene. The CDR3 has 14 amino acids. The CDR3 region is CATPENLAKNIQYF. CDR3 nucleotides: TGTGCCACCCCCGAAAACCTAGCCAAAAACATTCAGTACTTC.

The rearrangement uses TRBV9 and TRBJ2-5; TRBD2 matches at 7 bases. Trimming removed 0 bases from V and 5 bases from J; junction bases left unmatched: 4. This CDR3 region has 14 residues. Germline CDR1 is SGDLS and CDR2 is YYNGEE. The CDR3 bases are TGTGCCAGCAGCGTAGGCCCGACTAGCGAGACCCAGTACTTC. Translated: CASSVGPTSETQYF.

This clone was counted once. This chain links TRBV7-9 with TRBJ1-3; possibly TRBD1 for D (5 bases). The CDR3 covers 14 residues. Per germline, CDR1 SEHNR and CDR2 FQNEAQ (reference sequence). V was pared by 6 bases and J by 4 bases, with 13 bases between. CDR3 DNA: TGTGCCAGCAGAGGAGGGGCGCCCGGAAACACCATATATTTT. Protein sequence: CASRGGAPGNTIYF.

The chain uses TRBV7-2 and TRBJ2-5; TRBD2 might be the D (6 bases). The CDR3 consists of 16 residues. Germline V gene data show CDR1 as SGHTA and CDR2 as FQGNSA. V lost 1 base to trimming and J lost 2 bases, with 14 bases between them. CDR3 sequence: CASSLDAGRGQETQYF. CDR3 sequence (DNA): TGTGCCAGCAGCTTAGATGCGGGGCGGGGTCAAGAGACCCAGTACTTC.

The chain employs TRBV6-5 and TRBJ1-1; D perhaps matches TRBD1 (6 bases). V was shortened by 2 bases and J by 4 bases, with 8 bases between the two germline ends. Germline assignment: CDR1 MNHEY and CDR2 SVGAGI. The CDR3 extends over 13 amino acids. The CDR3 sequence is CASSYQGGTEAFF. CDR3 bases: TGTGCCAGCAGTTACCAAGGGGGCACTGAAGCTTTCTTT.